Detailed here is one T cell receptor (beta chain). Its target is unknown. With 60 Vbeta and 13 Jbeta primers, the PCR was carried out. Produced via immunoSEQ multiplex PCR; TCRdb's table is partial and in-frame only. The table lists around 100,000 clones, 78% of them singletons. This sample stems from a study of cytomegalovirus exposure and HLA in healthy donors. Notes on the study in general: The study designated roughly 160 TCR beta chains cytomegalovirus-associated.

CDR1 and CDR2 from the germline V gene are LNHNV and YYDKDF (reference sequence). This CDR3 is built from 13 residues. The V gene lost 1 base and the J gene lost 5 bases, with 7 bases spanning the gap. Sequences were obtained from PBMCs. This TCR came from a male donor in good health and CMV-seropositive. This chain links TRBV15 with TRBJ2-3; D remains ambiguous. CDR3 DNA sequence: TGTGCCACCAGCAGAGGGAGCGAAGATACGCAGTATTTT. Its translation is CATSRGSEDTQYF.